This TCR beta chain was captured by sequencing in a study of blood T cell repertoires in COVID-19. Whole-study context: Italy, Spain and the United States were the sources of the convalescent and acute COVID-19 samples.

Study processing details: Nucleated cell number was recorded as an estimate derived from reference gene primer amplification. The method was immunoSEQ multiplex PCR; TCRdb's version includes in-frame clones alone and lacks a portion of them. V and J calls and clone size are copied from that table; D and trimming were computed from the DNA. The sample holds 84,000 or so clones, 80% seen once. There are 16 residues in the CDR3. Per germline, CDR1 SGHKS and CDR2 YYEKEE (reference sequence). The germline V and J ends were trimmed by 4 bases and 0 bases, with 14 bases remaining between them. The receptor was isolated from a woman older than 75 with acute or convalescent COVID-19. This rearrangement joins TRBV5-5 to TRBJ1-3, with D hard to call. The material sequenced was peripheral blood. CDR3 region: CASSPTRSSSGNTIYF. CDR3 nucleotides: TGTGCCAGCAGCCCTACCCGGAGTTCCTCTGGAAACACCATATATTTT.